The 16 T cell receptor beta chains reported below all come from one sample, sequenced in a study of blood T cell repertoires in COVID-19. Sequenced by immunoSEQ multiplex PCR; TCRdb stores in-frame clones only, minus some. The table shows over 60,000 clones, with around 84% occurring only once. Sequencing used peripheral blood. The receptors derive from a man between 65 and 85 years old with active or convalescent COVID-19.

This chain's CDR3 is CATAPGGRNTEAFF. CDR3 sequence (DNA): TGTGCCACCGCCCCCGGGGGTAGGAACACTGAAGCTTTCTTT. The J gene is TRBJ1-1, the V gene TRBV27; a possible D gene is TRBD1 (5 bases). Germline values: CDR1 MNHEY, CDR2 SMNVEV (reference sequence). CDR3 length: 14 amino acids. The germline V and J ends were trimmed by 10 bases and 1 base, with 16 bases remaining between them.

V and J are TRBV4-1 and TRBJ1-2; D remains ambiguous. The length of the CDR3 is 13 residues. V shed 1 base and J shed 0 bases, with 3 bases lying between them. Germline V gene lookup returns CDR1 MGHRA and CDR2 YSYEKL. CDR3 loop: CASSQVANYGYTF. The CDR3 region has the DNA TGCGCCAGCAGCCAAGTAGCTAACTATGGCTACACCTTC.

This clone was counted a few times. This rearrangement joins TRBV7-2 to TRBJ2-5; 7 bases align to TRBD1. This CDR3 has 14 residues. V was clipped by 5 bases and J by 4 bases; unmatched bases: 7. Per the germline V gene, CDR1 is SGHTA and CDR2 is FQGNSA. The CDR3 here is CASSPTGFTETQYF. CDR3 coding DNA: TGTGCCAGCAGCCCGACAGGGTTTACAGAGACCCAGTACTTC.

The J gene is TRBJ2-1, the V gene TRBV6-4; TRBD2 agrees at 9 bases. Unmatched junction bases numbered 4, after V lost 6 bases and J lost 7 bases. CDR1 and CDR2 (germline): MRHNA, SNTAGT. CDR3 length: 13 residues. The CDR3 spells CASRREGTNEQFF. The CDR3 region has the DNA TGTGCCAGCAGGCGGGAGGGCACTAATGAGCAGTTCTTC.

This clone was seen a single time. The chain uses TRBV5-1 and TRBJ2-1; no clear D. CDR3 length equals 13 residues. The germline V gene encodes CDR1 SGHRS and CDR2 YFSETQ. The germline V and J ends were trimmed by 0 bases and 6 bases, with 7 bases remaining between them. The CDR3, as DNA: TGCGCCAGCAGCTTGGCTTTTCTCAATGAGCAGTTCTTC. Its translation is CASSLAFLNEQFF.

In this sample, this clone turned up once. The chain combines TRBV5-4 with TRBJ1-5; no definite D call. Looked up from germline, CDR1 is SGHNT and CDR2 is YYREEE (reference sequence). Trimming took off 2 bases at V and 0 bases at J, with 9 bases between the two ends. This CDR3 contains 15 residues. This CDR3 reads CASSLGGDSNQPQHF. CDR3 in DNA: TGTGCCAGCAGCTTAGGAGGAGATAGCAATCAGCCCCAGCATTTT. Filled out from reference TRBV5-4 and TRBJ1-5, the complete variable domain reads ETGVTQSPTHLIKTRGQQVTLRCSSQSGHNTVSWYQQALGQGPQFIFQYYREEENGRGNFPPRFSGLQFPNYSSELNVNALELDDSALYLCASSLGGDSNQPQHFGDGTRLSIL.

In this sample, this clone turned up a few times. This CDR3 is CASSVEDRGAPYYGYTF. Here the CDR3 DNA reads TGTGCCAGCAGCGTAGAGGATCGGGGGGCCCCGTACTATGGCTACACCTTC. The rearrangement uses TRBV9 and TRBJ1-2, with D tentatively TRBD1 (6 bases). Germline V CDR1 and CDR2: SGDLS, YYNGEE. The CDR3 has 17 residues. The V and J ends lost 0 bases and 3 bases respectively, with 18 bases between them.

The rearrangement links TRBV5-4 to TRBJ2-7, with TRBD1 as a possible D gene (6 bases). From germline, CDR1 is SGHNT and CDR2 YYREEE (reference sequence). The CDR3 extends over 12 amino acids. The V end lost 4 bases, the J end lost 2 bases, and 7 bases lay between the germline ends. The CDR3 DNA reads as TGTGCCAGCAGCCGACAGGCCTACGAGCAGTACTTC. It codes for CASSRQAYEQYF.

The chain combines TRBV29-1 with TRBJ1-1; 7 bases are shared with TRBD1. The germline CDR1 and CDR2 sequences are SQVTM and ANQGSEA. With V trimmed by 6 bases and J by 11 bases, 12 bases remained unmatched. The CDR3 is 12 amino acids. CDR3 sequence: CSVRGGYNVAFF. CDR3 nucleotides: TGCAGCGTGAGAGGGGGCTATAACGTGGCTTTCTTT.

The chain carries TRBV5-4 and TRBJ2-2; D is ambiguous. Trimming stripped 0 bases from V and 0 bases from J, with 9 bases between. The germline gives CDR1 SGHNT, CDR2 YYREEE (reference sequence). The CDR3 sequence is 16 residues long. The DNA for the CDR3 is TGTGCCAGCAGCTTGGCCCAGCAGGCGAACACCGGGGAGCTGTTTTTT. Amino acid sequence: CASSLAQQANTGELFF.

This clone appeared a few times. The chain joins TRBV3-1 (or the pseudogene TRBV3-2) to TRBJ1-6; possible D gene TRBD1, 5 bases. CDR1 and CDR2 (germline): LGHDT, YNNKEL (reference sequence). The CDR3 contains 14 residues. The ends were cut back, 2 bases at V and 7 bases at J, with 9 bases in the middle. DNA for the CDR3: TGTGCCAGCAGCCAAAGACAGACAAATTCACCCCTCCACTTT. Translated: CASSQRQTNSPLHF.

This chain uses TRBV11-1 with TRBJ2-1, with 7 bases lining up with TRBD2. Germline loops: CDR1 SGHAT, CDR2 FQDESV (reference sequence). The CDR3 runs to 15 residues. The trim removed 0 bases at V and 4 bases at J, leaving 3 bases unmatched. CDR3 coding DNA: TGTGCCAGCAGCTTAGCAGCGGGACCATACAATGAGCAGTTCTTC. Translation: CASSLAAGPYNEQFF.

The sample holds one count of this clone. V is TRBV4-1 and J is TRBJ1-4, with D possibly matching TRBD1 (5 bases). The CDR3 has 16 amino acids. Germline V gene data show CDR1 as MGHRA and CDR2 as YSYEKL. V was pared by 2 bases and J by 5 bases, with 15 bases between. This CDR3 reads CASSQSVHRQNEKLFF. CDR3 bases: TGCGCCAGCAGCCAAAGTGTGCACAGGCAAAATGAAAAACTGTTTTTT.

The gene calls are TRBV7-9 and TRBJ2-7; D remains unclear. Germline lookup yields CDR1 SEHNR and CDR2 FQNEAQ (reference sequence). V gave up 1 base and J gave up 4 bases, with 5 bases separating them. The CDR3 extends over 12 amino acids. The CDR3 nucleotides are TGTGCCAGCAGCTTAGGGAGTTACGAGCAGTACTTC. Translating gives CASSLGSYEQYF.

This clone was seen a single time. The chain joins TRBV11-3 to TRBJ2-7; TRBD1 might be the D (5 bases). Germline CDR1 reads SGHNT; CDR2 reads YENEEA. The V and J ends lost 1 base and 3 bases respectively, with 7 bases between them. The CDR3 runs to 13 residues. The CDR3 region is CASSLGQSYEQYF. The CDR3 bases are TGTGCCAGCAGCTTAGGACAGAGCTACGAGCAGTACTTC. Supplemented by reference TRBV11-3 and TRBJ2-7, the full variable domain reads EAGVVQSPRYKIIEKKQPVAFWCNPISGHNTLYWYLQNLGQGPELLIRYENEEAVDDSQLPKDRFSAERLKGVDSTLKIQPAELGDSAVYLCASSLGQSYEQYFGPGTRLTVT.

V is TRBV24-1 and J is TRBJ1-1; 7 nucleotides line up with TRBD1. The V gene end was trimmed by 7 bases and the J gene end by 7 bases; junction bases not matched to a gene: 2. The germline CDR1 and CDR2 sequences are KGHDR and SFDVKD. There are 11 residues in the CDR3. DNA of the CDR3: TGTGCCACCAGGAACAGGGGTGAAGCTTTCTTT. This codes for CATRNRGEAFF.